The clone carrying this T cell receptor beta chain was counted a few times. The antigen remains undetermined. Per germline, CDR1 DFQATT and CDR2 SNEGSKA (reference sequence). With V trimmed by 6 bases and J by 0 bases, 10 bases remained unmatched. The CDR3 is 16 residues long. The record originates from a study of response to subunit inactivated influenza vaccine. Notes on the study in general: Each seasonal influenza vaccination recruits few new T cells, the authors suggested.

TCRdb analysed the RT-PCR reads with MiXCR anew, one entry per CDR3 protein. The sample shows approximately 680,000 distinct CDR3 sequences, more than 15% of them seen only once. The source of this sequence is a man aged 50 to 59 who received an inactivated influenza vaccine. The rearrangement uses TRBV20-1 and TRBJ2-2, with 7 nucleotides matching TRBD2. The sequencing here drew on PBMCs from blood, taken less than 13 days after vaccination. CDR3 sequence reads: CSATPGAGANTGELFF. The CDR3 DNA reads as TGCAGTGCGACCCCCGGGGCGGGAGCGAACACCGGGGAGCTGTTTTTT.